This T cell receptor beta chain was identified in a study of molecular identifiers for immune sequencing clone quantification. Sequencing libraries of naive CD8 cells derived from around 20,000 to 990,000 sorted cells with 10%, 30% or 50% RNA. Sorting isolated naive CD8 T cells as CD8+CD4-CCR7+CD45RA+ events. Preparation of the bulk TCR libraries relied on previously described methods and listed TCR primers. TCRdb passed the PCR reads through MiXCR, listing each CDR3 protein once. This table has about 640,000 distinct CDR3 sequences, nearly 20% appearing once. General study results and limits: The sizes of highly expanded clones could be underestimated when identical TCR molecules share a barcode.

Turning to this clonotype: The antigen remains unidentified. The germline gene is not matched at one end of the junction; a read error may be the cause.

In germline, CDR1 is MNHEY, CDR2 SVGEGT. CDR3 length: 13 amino acids. Sequenced: naive CD8+ T cells from blood, with Jurkat cell RNA spiked in. Subset described: FACS-sorted CD8+CD4-CCR7+CD45RA+ naive T cells. This sequence originates from a human donor in good health. Some libraries in this study had Jurkat cell RNA spiked in. The chain uses TRBV6-2 or TRBV6-3 and TRBJ2-1, with 9 bases fitting TRBD2. This CDR3 reads CASSGTSYDEQFF. CDR3 in DNA: TGTGCCAGCAGTGGGACTAGCTACGATGAGCAGTTCTTC.